This T cell receptor beta chain was sequenced for a study of shared clonotypes between healthy human individuals. CDR1 and CDR2 from the germline V gene are MDHEN and SYDVKM. Trimming at V came to 7 bases and at J to 3 bases, leaving 4 bases not matched to a gene. CDR3 size: 13 residues. An assay was performed, and its level was deep. Repertoires were generated with immunoSEQ multiplex PCR, while TCRdb's copy carries only in-frame clones and drops some. The repertoire consists of around 430,000 clones, with 70% to 80% occurring once and the leading ten covering roughly 13%. As for this clone: Its antigen remains unidentified.

The study, taken as a whole, reports: Genetic and exposure-history diversity was limited by the small donor number.

The clonotype originates from a woman aged 40 to 49 in good health. Some clones in this sample may be carry-over from other donors' samples. The sample was PBMCs. The rearrangement joins TRBV28 to TRBJ2-5; 8 bases align to TRBD1. The CDR3 DNA is TGTGCCAGCACCCAGGACAGGGAAGAGACCCAGTACTTC. Its translation: CASTQDREETQYF.